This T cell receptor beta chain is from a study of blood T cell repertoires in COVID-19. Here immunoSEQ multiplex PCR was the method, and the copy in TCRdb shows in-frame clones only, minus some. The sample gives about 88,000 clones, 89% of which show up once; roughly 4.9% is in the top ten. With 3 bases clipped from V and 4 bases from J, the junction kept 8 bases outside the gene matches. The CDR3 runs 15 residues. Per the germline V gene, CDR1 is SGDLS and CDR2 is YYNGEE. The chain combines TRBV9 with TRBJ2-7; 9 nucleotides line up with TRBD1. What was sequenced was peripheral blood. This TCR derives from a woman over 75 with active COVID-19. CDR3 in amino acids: CASSARPGQGYEQYF. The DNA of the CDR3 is TGTGCCAGCAGCGCCCGACCGGGACAGGGTTACGAGCAGTACTTC.